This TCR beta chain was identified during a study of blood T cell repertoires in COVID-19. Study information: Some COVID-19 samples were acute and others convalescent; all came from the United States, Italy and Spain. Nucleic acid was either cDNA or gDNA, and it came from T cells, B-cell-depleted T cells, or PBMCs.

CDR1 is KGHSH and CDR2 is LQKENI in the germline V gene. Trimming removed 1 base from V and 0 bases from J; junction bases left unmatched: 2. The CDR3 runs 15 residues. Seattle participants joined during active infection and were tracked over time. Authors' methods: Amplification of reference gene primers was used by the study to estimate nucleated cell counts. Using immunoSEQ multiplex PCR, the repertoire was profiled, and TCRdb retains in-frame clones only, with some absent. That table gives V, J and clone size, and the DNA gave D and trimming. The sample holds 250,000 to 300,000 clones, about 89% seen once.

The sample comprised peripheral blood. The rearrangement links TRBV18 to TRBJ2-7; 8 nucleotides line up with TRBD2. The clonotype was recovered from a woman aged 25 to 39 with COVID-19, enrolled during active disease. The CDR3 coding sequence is TGTGCCAGCTCACCACAGCGGGAGAGCTCCTACGAGCAGTACTTC. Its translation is CASSPQRESSYEQYF.